A single T cell receptor beta chain is shown here with its context. What it binds is unknown. The PCR ran on 60 Vbeta and 13 Jbeta primers. Per the original data handling: The authors later counted roughly 76 million unique TCR beta chains, 9 million to 12 million of them shared. The data were produced by immunoSEQ multiplex PCR, yet TCRdb's version contains in-frame clones alone and is incomplete. Clone size and the V and J calls come from that table; the DNA yielded D and trimming. The data contain 120,000 to 150,000 clones, 80% to 85% of them singletons. This entry is derived from a study of cytomegalovirus exposure and HLA in healthy donors. Study results and caveats: Some public TCRs appeared in many individuals, while most sequences were rare. Association of approximately 16,000 TCR beta sequences with HLA alleles was found at 0.05 false discovery rate in a later analysis. The study flagged some 170 TCR beta chains as cytomegalovirus-associated.

The germline V gene encodes CDR1 MDHEN and CDR2 SYDVKM. The V gene lost 4 bases and the J gene lost 0 bases, with 19 bases spanning the gap. CDR3 length: 19 residues. The sequence came from a female donor in good health and CMV-seronegative. This chain links TRBV28 with TRBJ2-6, with D tentatively TRBD2 (5 bases). Sequenced material: PBMCs. CDR3 bases: TGTGCCAGCAGTTCGTTACTAGGTTGGCCGAGCTCTGGGGCCAACGTCCTGACTTTC. It encodes CASSSLLGWPSSGANVLTF.